The present TCR beta chain was sequenced within a study of Ad26.COV2.S vaccination and SARS-CoV-2 variants. Study-level points and caveats: Analyses of TCR breadth and depth may have underestimated total T cell responses.

A remark on this clone: Antigen specificity is unknown.

The CDR3 runs to 13 residues. Trimming took 5 bases from V and 3 from J; bases not matched to a gene: 2. Germline CDR1 MNHEY, CDR2 SVGAGI. Treatment here: around 19 received Ad26.COV2.S at low or high dose, single or two shots; about 5 received placebo; per-sample allocation not given. Sample collection was performed on day 63 after the first vaccine or placebo injection. Ad26.COV2.S expressed prefusion-stabilized spike from the original Wuhan strain. Produced via immunoSEQ multiplex PCR; TCRdb's table is partial and in-frame only. The sample shows 400,000 to 500,000 clones, roughly 89% of them seen only once.

The V gene is TRBV6-5, the J gene TRBJ1-2, with 8 bases lining up with TRBD1. This sample comprised peripheral blood, obtained in a trial of Ad26.COV2.S vaccine versus placebo. The receptor was isolated from a person between 18 and 65 years old who received the Ad26.COV2.S COVID-19 vaccine or a placebo. CDR3 DNA sequence: TGTGCCAGCAGTCGGGACAGGTACTATGGCTACACCTTC. Translated: CASSRDRYYGYTF.